Below are 7 T cell receptor beta chains sequenced from a single sample in a study of T cell responses to AZD1222 COVID-19 vaccine. TCRdb's copy holds only in-frame clones and misses some; the assay was immunoSEQ multiplex PCR. The table has 110,000 or so clones, around nine tenths seen once. Sample: peripheral blood, taken on day 0 of AZD1222 vaccination. The receptor source for this set is an adult in good health.

This chain joins TRBV2 and TRBJ2-1; D tentatively fits TRBD1 or TRBD2 (5 bases each). CDR3 length: 13 residues. Deletions cut 7 bases from V and 5 bases from J, with 12 bases between. Per the germline V gene, CDR1 is SNHLY and CDR2 is FYNNEI. Here the CDR3 DNA reads TGTGCCAGCACGGGGCGGCCCAACAATGAGCAGTTCTTC. Its translation: CASTGRPNNEQFF. Complete variable domain (other parts from reference TRBV2 and TRBJ2-1): EPEVTQTPSHQVTQMGQEVILRCVPISNHLYFYWYRQILGQKVEFLVSFYNNEISEKSEIFDDQFSVERPDGSNFTLKIRSTKLEDSAMYFCASTGRPNNEQFFGPGTRLTVL.

V usage is TRBV5-6 and J usage is TRBJ1-1; 7 bases fit TRBD1. Trimming at V came to 3 bases and at J to 0 bases, leaving 14 bases not matched to a gene. Germline V gene lookup returns CDR1 SGHDT and CDR2 YYEEEE. The CDR3 extends over 18 amino acids. The CDR3 nucleotides are TGTGCCAGCAGCTCAGTGACAGGGACCCTTACATTGAACACTGAAGCTTTCTTT. Translated: CASSSVTGTLTLNTEAFF. The full variable domain, rest sourced from reference TRBV5-6 and TRBJ1-1, is DAGVTQSPTHLIKTRGQQVTLRCSPKSGHDTVSWYQQALGQGPQFIFQYYEEEERQRGNFPDRFSGHQFPNYSSELNVNALLLGDSALYLCASSSVTGTLTLNTEAFFGQGTRLTVV.

The chain joins TRBV5-1 to TRBJ1-1; tentatively, D is TRBD1 (5 bases). Germline V lookup: CDR1 SGHRS, CDR2 YFSETQ. The CDR3 sequence is 14 residues long. Trimming shortened V by 0 bases and J by 5 bases, and 11 bases separated the two germline ends. The CDR3 is CASSLAGGETEAFF. CDR3 DNA sequence: TGCGCCAGCAGCTTGGCTGGGGGGGAAACTGAAGCTTTCTTT.

The chain joins TRBV5-4 to TRBJ1-1; 9 bases fit TRBD1. Germline-derived CDR1 and CDR2 are SGHNT and YYREEE (reference sequence). The length of the CDR3 is 16 residues. Trimming at V came to 3 bases and at J to 4 bases, leaving 10 bases not matched to a gene. The CDR3 coding sequence is TGTGCCAGCAGCTACGGACAGGGGACTCGCGGCACTGAAGCTTTCTTT. Translated, it gives CASSYGQGTRGTEAFF.

This clone was counted a single time. DNA for the CDR3: TGTGCCAGCTCGCCTCTCAGGGGTCCGGGGGAGACCCAGTACTTC. This encodes CASSPLRGPGETQYF. The gene calls are TRBV11-2 and TRBJ2-5, with D possibly being TRBD1 (6 bases). CDR3 length: 15 amino acids. The ends were cut back, 8 bases at V and 5 bases at J, with 21 bases in the middle. Looked up from germline, CDR1 is SGHAT and CDR2 is FQNNGV.

This chain uses TRBV5-1 with TRBJ2-3; 9 positions match TRBD1. J gave up 2 bases and V 4 bases, and 11 bases lay outside the gene matches. The CDR3 is made up of 17 amino acids. Germline assignment: CDR1 SGHRS and CDR2 YFSETQ. DNA for the CDR3: TGCGCCAGCAGCCAGGACAGGGGCCCTTCCTTCACAGATACGCAGTATTTT. Translating it yields CASSQDRGPSFTDTQYF.

The gene calls are TRBV28 and TRBJ2-3; TRBD2 aligns across 12 bases. The CDR3 length is 15 residues. Germline-derived CDR1 and CDR2 are MDHEN and SYDVKM. J lost 4 bases, V lost 5 bases, and 4 bases had no gene match. CDR3 sequence reads: CASSLAGGRSDTQYF. CDR3 nucleotides: TGTGCCAGCAGTCTAGCGGGGGGGCGATCAGATACGCAGTATTTT.